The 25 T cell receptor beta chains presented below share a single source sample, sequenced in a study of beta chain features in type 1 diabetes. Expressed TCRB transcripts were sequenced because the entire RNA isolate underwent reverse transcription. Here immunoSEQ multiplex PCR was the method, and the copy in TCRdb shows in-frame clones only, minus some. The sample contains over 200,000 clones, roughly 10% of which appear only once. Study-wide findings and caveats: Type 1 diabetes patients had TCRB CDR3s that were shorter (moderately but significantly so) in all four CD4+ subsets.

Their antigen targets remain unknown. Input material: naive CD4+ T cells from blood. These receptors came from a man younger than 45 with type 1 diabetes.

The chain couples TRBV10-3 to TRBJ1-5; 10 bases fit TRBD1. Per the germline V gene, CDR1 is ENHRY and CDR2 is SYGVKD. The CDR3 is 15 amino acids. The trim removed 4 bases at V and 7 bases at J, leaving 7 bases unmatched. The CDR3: CAISGGQGTNQPQHF. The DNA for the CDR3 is TGTGCCATCAGTGGGGGACAGGGGACGAACCAGCCCCAGCATTTT.

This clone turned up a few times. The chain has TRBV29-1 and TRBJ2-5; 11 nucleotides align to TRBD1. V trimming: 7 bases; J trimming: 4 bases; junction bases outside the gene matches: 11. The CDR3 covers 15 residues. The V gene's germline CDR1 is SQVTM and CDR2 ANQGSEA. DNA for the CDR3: TGCAGCGCTGGGACAGGGGGGGCTACGCGAGAGACCCAGTACTTC. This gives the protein CSAGTGGATRETQYF.

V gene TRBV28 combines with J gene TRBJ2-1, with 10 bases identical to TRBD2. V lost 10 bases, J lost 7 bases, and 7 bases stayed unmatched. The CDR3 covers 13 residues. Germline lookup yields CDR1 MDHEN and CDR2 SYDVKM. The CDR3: CATSGGAGNEQFF. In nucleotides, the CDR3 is TGTGCCACCAGCGGGGGGGCTGGTAATGAGCAGTTCTTC.

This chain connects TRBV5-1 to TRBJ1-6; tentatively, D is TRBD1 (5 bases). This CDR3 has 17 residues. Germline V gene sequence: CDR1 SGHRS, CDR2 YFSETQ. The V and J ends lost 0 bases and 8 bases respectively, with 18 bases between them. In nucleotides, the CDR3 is TGCGCCAGCAGCTTGGGAATTCAGGGTGTTTTAGATTCACCCCTCCACTTT. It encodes CASSLGIQGVLDSPLHF.

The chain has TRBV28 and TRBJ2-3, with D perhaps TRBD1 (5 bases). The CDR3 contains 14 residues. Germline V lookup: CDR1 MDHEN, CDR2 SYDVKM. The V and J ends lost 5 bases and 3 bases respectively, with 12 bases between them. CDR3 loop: CASSRQPETDTQYF. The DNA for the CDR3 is TGTGCCAGCAGTAGACAGCCGGAGACAGATACGCAGTATTTT.

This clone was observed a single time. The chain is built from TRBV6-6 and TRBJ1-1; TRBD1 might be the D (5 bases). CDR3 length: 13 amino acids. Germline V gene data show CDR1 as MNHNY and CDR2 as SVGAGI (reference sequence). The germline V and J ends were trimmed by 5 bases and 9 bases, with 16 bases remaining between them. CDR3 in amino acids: CASSTVGTRQAFF. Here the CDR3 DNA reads TGTGCCAGCAGTACGGTGGGGACTCGACAAGCTTTCTTT.

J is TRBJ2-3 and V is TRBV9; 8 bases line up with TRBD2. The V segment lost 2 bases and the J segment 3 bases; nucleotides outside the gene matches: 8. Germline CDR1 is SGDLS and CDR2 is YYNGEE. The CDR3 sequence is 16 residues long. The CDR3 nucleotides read TGTGCCAGCAGCGTCGGCCGGGGGGGAGTGACAGATACGCAGTATTTT. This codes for CASSVGRGGVTDTQYF.

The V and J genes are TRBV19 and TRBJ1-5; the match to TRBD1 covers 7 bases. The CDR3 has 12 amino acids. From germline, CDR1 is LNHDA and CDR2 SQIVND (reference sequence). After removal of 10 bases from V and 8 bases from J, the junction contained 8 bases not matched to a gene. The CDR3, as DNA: TGTGCCACCACAGGGGCCGGAGAGCCCCAGCATTTT. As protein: CATTGAGEPQHF.

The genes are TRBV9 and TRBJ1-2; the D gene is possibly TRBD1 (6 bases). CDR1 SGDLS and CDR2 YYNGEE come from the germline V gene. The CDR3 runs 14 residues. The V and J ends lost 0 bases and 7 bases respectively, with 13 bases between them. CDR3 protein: CASSVDSQGLGYTF. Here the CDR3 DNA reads TGTGCCAGCAGCGTAGACAGTCAGGGGCTTGGCTACACCTTC. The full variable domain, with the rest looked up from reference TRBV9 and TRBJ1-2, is DSGVTQTPKHLITATGQRVTLRCSPRSGDLSVYWYQQSLDQGLQFLIQYYNGEERAKGNILERFSAQQFPDLHSELNLSSLELGDSALYFCASSVDSQGLGYTFGSGTRLTVV.

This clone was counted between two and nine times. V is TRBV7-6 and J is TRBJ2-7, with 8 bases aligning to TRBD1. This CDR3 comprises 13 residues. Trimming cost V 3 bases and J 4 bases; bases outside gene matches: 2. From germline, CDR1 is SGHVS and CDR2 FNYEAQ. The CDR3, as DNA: TGTGCCAGCAGCTTGACAGGGGATTACGAGCAGTACTTC. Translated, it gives CASSLTGDYEQYF. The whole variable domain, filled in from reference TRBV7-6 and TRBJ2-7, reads GAGVSQSPRYKVTKRGQDVALRCDPISGHVSLYWYRQALGQGPEFLTYFNYEAQQDKSGLPNDRFSAERPEGSISTLTIQRTEQRDSAMYRCASSLTGDYEQYFGPGTRLTVT.

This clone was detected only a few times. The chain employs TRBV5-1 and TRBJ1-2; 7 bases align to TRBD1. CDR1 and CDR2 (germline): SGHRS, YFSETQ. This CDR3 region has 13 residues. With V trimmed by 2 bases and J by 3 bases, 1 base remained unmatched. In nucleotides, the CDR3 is TGCGCCAGCAGCTTTACAGGGGACTATGGCTACACCTTC. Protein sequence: CASSFTGDYGYTF.

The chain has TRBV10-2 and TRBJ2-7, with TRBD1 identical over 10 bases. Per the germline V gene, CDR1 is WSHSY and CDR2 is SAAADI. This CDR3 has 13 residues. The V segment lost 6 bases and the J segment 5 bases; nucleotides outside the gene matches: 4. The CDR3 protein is CASRRQGAHEQYF. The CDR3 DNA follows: TGCGCCAGCAGAAGACAGGGGGCCCACGAGCAGTACTTC.

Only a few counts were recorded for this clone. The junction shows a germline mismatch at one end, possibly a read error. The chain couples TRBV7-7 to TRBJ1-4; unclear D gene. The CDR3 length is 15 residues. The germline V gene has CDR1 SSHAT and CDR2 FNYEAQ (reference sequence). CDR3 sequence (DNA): TGTGCTAGCAGCTTAACGGCCGCCCGGGGTGAAAAACTGTTTTTT. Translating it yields CASSLTAARGEKLFF.

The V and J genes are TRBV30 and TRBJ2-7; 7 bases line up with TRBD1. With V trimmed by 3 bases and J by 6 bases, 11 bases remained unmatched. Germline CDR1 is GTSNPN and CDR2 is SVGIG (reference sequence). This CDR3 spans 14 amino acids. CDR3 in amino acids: CAWRVRDSAFEQYF. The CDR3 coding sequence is TGTGCCTGGAGAGTAAGGGACAGCGCGTTCGAGCAGTACTTC.

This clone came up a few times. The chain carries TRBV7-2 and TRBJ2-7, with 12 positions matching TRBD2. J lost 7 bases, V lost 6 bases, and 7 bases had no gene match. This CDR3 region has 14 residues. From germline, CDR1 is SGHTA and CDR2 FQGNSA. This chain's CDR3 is CASRLLAGGGEQYF. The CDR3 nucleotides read TGTGCCAGCAGGCTCCTAGCGGGGGGGGGTGAGCAGTACTTC.

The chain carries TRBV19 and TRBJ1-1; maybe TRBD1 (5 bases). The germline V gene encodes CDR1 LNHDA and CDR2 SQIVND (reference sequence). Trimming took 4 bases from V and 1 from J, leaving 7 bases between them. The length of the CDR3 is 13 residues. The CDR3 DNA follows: TGTGCCAGTAGTACACAGGCGAACACTGAAGCTTTCTTT. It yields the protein CASSTQANTEAFF.

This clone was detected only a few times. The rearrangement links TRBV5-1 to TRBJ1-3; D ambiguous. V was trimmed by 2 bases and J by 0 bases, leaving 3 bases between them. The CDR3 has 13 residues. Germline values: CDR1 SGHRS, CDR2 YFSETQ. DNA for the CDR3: TGCGCCAGCAGCTTCAGCTCTGGAAACACCATATATTTT. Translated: CASSFSSGNTIYF.

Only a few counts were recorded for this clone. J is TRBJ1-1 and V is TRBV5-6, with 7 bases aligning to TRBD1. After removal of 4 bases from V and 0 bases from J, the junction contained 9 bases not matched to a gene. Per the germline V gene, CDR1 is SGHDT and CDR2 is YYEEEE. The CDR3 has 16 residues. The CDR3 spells CASSPGDSLMNTEAFF. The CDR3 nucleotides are TGTGCCAGCAGCCCTGGGGACAGCTTAATGAACACTGAAGCTTTCTTT.

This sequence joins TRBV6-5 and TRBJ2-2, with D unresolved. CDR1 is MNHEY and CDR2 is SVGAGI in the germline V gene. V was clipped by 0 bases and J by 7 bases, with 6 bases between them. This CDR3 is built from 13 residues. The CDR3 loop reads CASSYSRHGELFF. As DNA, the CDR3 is TGTGCCAGCAGTTACTCGAGACACGGGGAGCTGTTTTTT.

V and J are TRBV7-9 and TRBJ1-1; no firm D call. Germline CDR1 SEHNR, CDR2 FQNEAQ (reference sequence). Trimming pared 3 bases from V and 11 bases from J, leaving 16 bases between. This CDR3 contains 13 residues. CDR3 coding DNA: TGTGCCAGCAGCTTCGAACGGAGCCCGGAGGCTTTCTTT. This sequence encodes CASSFERSPEAFF.

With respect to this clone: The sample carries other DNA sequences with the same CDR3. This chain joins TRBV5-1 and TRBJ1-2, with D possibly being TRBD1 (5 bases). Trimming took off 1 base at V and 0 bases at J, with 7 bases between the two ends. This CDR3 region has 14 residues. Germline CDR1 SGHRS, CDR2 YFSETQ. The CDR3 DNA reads TGCGCCAGCAGCTTGTCAGGGTCTAACTATGGCTACACCTTC. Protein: CASSLSGSNYGYTF.

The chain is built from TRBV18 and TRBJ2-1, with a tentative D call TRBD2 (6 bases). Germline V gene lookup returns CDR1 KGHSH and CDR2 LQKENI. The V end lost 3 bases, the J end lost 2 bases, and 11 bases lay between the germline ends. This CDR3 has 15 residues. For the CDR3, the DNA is TGTGCCAGCTCACCTTCCGGGGGTACCTACAATGAGCAGTTCTTC. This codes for CASSPSGGTYNEQFF.

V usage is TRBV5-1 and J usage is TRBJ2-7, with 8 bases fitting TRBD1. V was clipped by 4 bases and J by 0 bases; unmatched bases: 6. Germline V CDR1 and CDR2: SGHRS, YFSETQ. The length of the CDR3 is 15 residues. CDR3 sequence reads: CASSGTGLSSYEQYF. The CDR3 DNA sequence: TGCGCCAGCAGCGGGACAGGCCTCTCCTCCTACGAGCAGTACTTC.

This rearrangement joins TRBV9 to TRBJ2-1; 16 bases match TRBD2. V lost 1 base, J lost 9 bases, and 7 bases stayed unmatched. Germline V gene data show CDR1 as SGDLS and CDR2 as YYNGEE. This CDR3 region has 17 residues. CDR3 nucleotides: TGTGCCAGCAGCGTAAAGGGACTAGCGGGGGGGCCAGGTGAGCAGTTCTTC. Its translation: CASSVKGLAGGPGEQFF.

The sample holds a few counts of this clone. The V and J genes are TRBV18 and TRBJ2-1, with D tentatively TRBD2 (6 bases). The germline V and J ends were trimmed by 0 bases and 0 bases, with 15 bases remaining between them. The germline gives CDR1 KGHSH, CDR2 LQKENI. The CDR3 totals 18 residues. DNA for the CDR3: TGTGCCAGCTCACCACCTGGGCTCGGGGGAAGCTCCTACAATGAGCAGTTCTTC. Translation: CASSPPGLGGSSYNEQFF.